Below are 31 T cell receptor beta chains sequenced from a single sample in a study of T-cell reconstitution after alpha-beta-depleted transplantation in children. Their antigens are not known. The study, taken as a whole, reports: T cells produced anew were the main source of T-cell counts and diversity one year after transplant.

Researchers prepared the TCRbeta library using unique molecular identifiers, the study reports. Using its own MiXCR run on the PCR reads, TCRdb lists one record per CDR3 protein. The sample consists of fewer than 350,000 distinct CDR3 sequences, less than 9.5% of them appearing once. The specimen comprised peripheral blood, sampled 360 days after TCRalphabeta/CD19-depleted stem cell transplant. Every receptor here comes from a female patient younger than 10 who had a stem cell transplant for Fanconi anemia, so the T cells may come from the graft donor.

The chain couples TRBV7-3 to TRBJ1-2, with D unresolved. The length of the CDR3 is 12 residues. The V end lost 2 bases, the J end lost 8 bases, and 9 bases lay between the germline ends. In germline, CDR1 is SGHTA, CDR2 FQGTGA. CDR3 in DNA: TGTGCCAGCAGCTTATGGGGTGGCGGCTACACCTTC. Protein: CASSLWGGGYTF. Based on the CDR3 plus reference TRBV7-3 and TRBJ1-2, the full variable domain is GAGVSQTPSNKVTEKGKYVELRCDPISGHTALYWYRQSLGQGPEFLIYFQGTGAADDSGLPNDRFFAVRPEGSVSTLKIQRTERGDSAVYLCASSLWGGGYTFGSGTRLTVV.

The CDR3 here is CASSQEEDRVVTYEQYF. The CDR3 bases are TGTGCCAGCAGCCAGGAAGAGGACAGGGTGGTTACCTACGAGCAGTACTTC. The J gene is TRBJ2-7, the V gene TRBV7-8, with 8 bases lining up with TRBD1. J was trimmed by 2 bases and V by 5 bases; bases with no gene match: 14. The CDR3 spans 17 residues. Looked up from germline, CDR1 is SGHVS and CDR2 is FQNEAQ. Complete variable domain (other parts from reference TRBV7-8 and TRBJ2-7): GAGVSQSPRYKVAKRGQDVALRCDPISGHVSLFWYQQALGQGPEFLTYFQNEAQLDKSGLPSDRFFAERPEGSVSTLKIQRTQQEDSAVYLCASSQEEDRVVTYEQYFGPGTRLTVT.

This clonotype has at least ten counts. The chain is built from TRBV4-2 and TRBJ1-2; 7 bases are shared with TRBD1. The trim removed 5 bases at V and 0 bases at J, leaving 9 bases unmatched. The CDR3 sequence is 16 residues long. From germline, CDR1 is LGHNA and CDR2 YNFKEQ. As DNA, the CDR3 is TGTGCCAGCAGCTCTCATACCCAGGGGGCTAACTATGGCTACACCTTC. Residues: CASSSHTQGANYGYTF.

This clonotype has at least ten counts. This chain links TRBV29-1 with TRBJ2-5, with 14 bases matching TRBD2. Germline V gene lookup returns CDR1 SQVTM and CDR2 ANQGSEA. Losses at the gene ends were 6 bases for V and 5 bases for J; bases not matched to a gene: 5. CDR3 size: 14 residues. The CDR3 here is CSVGLAGDYETQYF. The CDR3 nucleotides are TGCAGCGTGGGACTAGCGGGAGATTACGAGACCCAGTACTTC.

In this sample, this clonotype turned up many times. The chain couples TRBV20-1 to TRBJ2-5; 12 bases match TRBD1. The V gene end was trimmed by 6 bases and the J gene end by 7 bases; junction bases not matched to a gene: 12. Germline values: CDR1 DFQATT, CDR2 SNEGSKA (reference sequence). The CDR3 is made up of 15 amino acids. For the CDR3, the DNA is TGCAGTGCAAAACCGGGACAGGGGGCCGGTGGGACCCAGTACTTC. Amino acids: CSAKPGQGAGGTQYF.

The V call is TRBV7-6, the J call TRBJ2-7, with TRBD2 matching 13 bases. V lost 1 base, J lost 5 bases, and 5 bases stayed unmatched. Germline V gene data show CDR1 as SGHVS and CDR2 as FNYEAQ. The CDR3 extends over 16 amino acids. As DNA, the CDR3 is TGTGCCAGCAGCTTAGGACTAGCGGGGGGCGGACACGAGCAGTACTTC. As protein: CASSLGLAGGGHEQYF.

This clonotype was counted at least ten times. The chain is built from TRBV5-1 and TRBJ2-5; D is undetermined. CDR3 length equals 13 residues. V was clipped by 1 base and J by 1 base, with 5 bases between them. Per germline, CDR1 SGHRS and CDR2 YFSETQ. CDR3 residues: CASSLSFQETQYF. In nucleotides, the CDR3 is TGCGCCAGCAGCTTGAGTTTCCAAGAGACCCAGTACTTC.

This sequence joins TRBV10-3 and TRBJ2-2; 10 bases are shared with TRBD1. Germline CDR1 ENHRY, CDR2 SYGVKD. With V trimmed by 8 bases and J by 6 bases, 3 bases remained unmatched. This CDR3 spans 13 amino acids. CDR3 nucleotide sequence: TGTGCCATCCGGGACAGGGGTCCCGGGGAGCTGTTTTTT. This gives the protein CAIRDRGPGELFF.

The gene calls are TRBV19 and TRBJ1-5; D gene unclear. Germline lookup yields CDR1 LNHDA and CDR2 SQIVND (reference sequence). V lost 6 bases and J lost 0, with 9 bases in between. The CDR3 sequence is 14 residues long. The CDR3 nucleotides are TGTGCCAGTAGATTCGTCGATAGCAATCAGCCCCAGCATTTT. Its translation is CASRFVDSNQPQHF.

This clonotype has at least ten counts. This chain connects TRBV25-1 to TRBJ2-1; 7 bases are a match to TRBD2. The CDR3 covers 11 residues. Looked up from germline, CDR1 is MGHDK and CDR2 is SYGVNS. CDR3 amino acids: CDAAGTNEQFF. The CDR3 nucleotides are TGTGACGCAGCGGGGACTAATGAGCAGTTCTTC. The variable domain in full, completed from reference TRBV25-1 and TRBJ2-1, reads EADIYQTPRYLVIGTGKKITLECSQTMGHDKMYWYQQDPGMELHLIHYSYGVNSTEKGDLSSESTVSRIRTEHFPLTLESARPSHTSQYLCDAAGTNEQFFGPGTRLTVL.

This clonotype has a count of ten or more. The chain uses TRBV27 and TRBJ2-1; D is unresolved. Trimming took off 4 bases at V and 9 bases at J, with 10 bases between the two ends. In germline, CDR1 is MNHEY, CDR2 SMNVEV (reference sequence). The CDR3 is 12 residues long. The DNA for the CDR3 is TGTGCCAGCAGTTCCCCGGCGAGTGAGCAGTTCTTC. Protein: CASSSPASEQFF.

This clonotype was counted a few times. The genes are TRBV7-2 and TRBJ1-1; D is ambiguous. From germline, CDR1 is SGHTA and CDR2 FQGNSA. Trimming stripped 3 bases from V and 8 bases from J, with 13 bases between. The CDR3 is made up of 13 amino acids. The CDR3 sequence is CASSLLVSSEAFF. The CDR3 DNA is TGTGCCAGCAGCTTGTTGGTGAGTTCAGAAGCTTTCTTT.

The sample holds many counts of this clonotype. This chain uses TRBV20-1 with TRBJ1-6; possible D gene TRBD1, 6 bases. CDR1 and CDR2 from the germline V gene are DFQATT and SNEGSKA (reference sequence). The V end lost 3 bases, the J end lost 9 bases, and 15 bases lay between the germline ends. The CDR3 is 14 residues long. The CDR3: CSASLGGETSPLHF. The CDR3 DNA follows: TGCAGTGCTAGCCTAGGGGGGGAAACTTCACCCCTCCACTTT.

This clonotype appeared many times. The chain combines TRBV6-5 with TRBJ1-1; D is uncertain. Germline V gives CDR1 MNHEY, CDR2 SVGAGI. Trimming removed 2 bases from V and 0 bases from J, with 13 bases in between. The CDR3 runs to 16 residues. This CDR3 reads CASSYSRGRLNTEAFF. The CDR3 DNA sequence: TGTGCCAGCAGTTACAGCCGCGGACGGCTGAACACTGAAGCTTTCTTT.

There are many counts of this clonotype. This chain links TRBV20-1 with TRBJ1-2; 9 nucleotides agree with TRBD1. Trimming removed 4 bases from V and 2 bases from J; junction bases left unmatched: 8. Germline CDR1 and CDR2: DFQATT and SNEGSKA (reference sequence). This CDR3 is 15 amino acids long. CDR3 protein: CSAKISGQGNYGYTF. The CDR3, as DNA: TGCAGTGCTAAAATTTCGGGACAGGGCAACTATGGCTACACCTTC.

In its sample, this clonotype was seen a few times. The J gene is TRBJ1-4, the V gene TRBV7-9; TRBD1 aligns across 8 bases. V was clipped by 3 bases and J by 8 bases; unmatched bases: 11. The CDR3 extends over 16 amino acids. The germline gives CDR1 SEHNR, CDR2 FQNEAQ (reference sequence). The CDR3 DNA is TGTGCCAGCAGCTTCCAGGACAGGGCGAACGGGGAAAAACTGTTTTTT. Residues: CASSFQDRANGEKLFF.

In this sample, this clonotype turned up many times. The chain has TRBV5-1 and TRBJ2-3, with 15 bases lining up with TRBD2. The CDR3 spans 18 residues. The V gene's germline CDR1 is SGHRS and CDR2 YFSETQ. V gave up 3 bases and J gave up 6 bases; unmatched junction bases: 11. CDR3 protein: CASSSGTSGGPGWDTQYF. The CDR3 DNA reads TGCGCCAGCAGCTCTGGGACTAGCGGGGGGCCAGGCTGGGATACGCAGTATTTT.

The V gene is TRBV7-3, the J gene TRBJ2-7, with D hard to call. Trimming cost V 5 bases and J 2 bases, with 10 bases left between them. In germline, CDR1 is SGHTA, CDR2 FQGTGA. This CDR3 contains 13 residues. The CDR3 DNA reads as TGTGCCAGCAGCCCGCAGGTAGCCTACGAGCAGTACTTC. Protein sequence: CASSPQVAYEQYF.

This clonotype was counted ten times or more. The genes are TRBV5-1 and TRBJ1-1, with 8 bases fitting TRBD1. This CDR3 comprises 15 residues. V gave up 0 bases and J gave up 5 bases; unmatched junction bases: 6. Germline-derived CDR1 and CDR2 are SGHRS and YFSETQ. The CDR3 DNA reads as TGCGCCAGCAGCTTGGTGCAGGGGGCGCGAACTGAAGCTTTCTTT. It translates to CASSLVQGARTEAFF. Full variable domain (missing parts from reference TRBV5-1 and TRBJ1-1): KAGVTQTPRYLIKTRGQQVTLSCSPISGHRSVSWYQQTPGQGLQFLFEYFSETQRNKGNFPGRFSGRQFSNSRSEMNVSTLELGDSALYLCASSLVQGARTEAFFGQGTRLTVV.

This clonotype was seen a few times. V and J are TRBV18 and TRBJ2-7; 9 bases are shared with TRBD1. CDR1 KGHSH and CDR2 LQKENI come from the germline V gene. J was trimmed by 0 bases and V by 3 bases; bases with no gene match: 3. This CDR3 contains 15 residues. This chain's CDR3 is CASSPWTGVSYEQYF. The DNA of the CDR3 is TGTGCCAGCTCACCTTGGACAGGGGTCTCCTACGAGCAGTACTTC.

The V call is TRBV6-5, the J call TRBJ1-2, with D maybe TRBD1 (5 bases). V lost 2 bases, J lost 5 bases, and 9 bases lay in between. The germline CDR1 and CDR2 sequences are MNHEY and SVGAGI. CDR3 length equals 13 residues. This CDR3 is CASSYGAWYGYTF. CDR3 bases: TGTGCCAGCAGTTACGGGGCGTGGTATGGCTACACCTTC.

This clonotype was observed a few times. This chain joins TRBV19 and TRBJ2-7, with 12 positions matching TRBD1. This CDR3 comprises 15 residues. V shed 8 bases and J 0 bases; nucleotides not matched to a gene: 5. Looked up from germline, CDR1 is LNHDA and CDR2 is SQIVND (reference sequence). As DNA, the CDR3 is TGTGCCAGTGGTTGGGGACAGGGGGCCTCCTACGAGCAGTACTTC. Protein sequence: CASGWGQGASYEQYF.

V usage is TRBV4-2 and J usage is TRBJ2-5, with 12 bases lining up with TRBD2. This CDR3 is built from 17 residues. Trimming took 1 base from V and 2 from J; bases not matched to a gene: 5. The V gene's germline CDR1 is LGHNA and CDR2 YNFKEQ. CDR3 residues: CASSQARGTSGQETQYF. CDR3 nucleotides: TGTGCCAGCAGCCAAGCCCGGGGGACTAGCGGGCAAGAGACCCAGTACTTC.

The chain combines TRBV30 with TRBJ1-1, with D unresolved. V lost 4 bases to trimming and J lost 6 bases, with 12 bases between them. The CDR3 contains 12 residues. Germline CDR1 is GTSNPN and CDR2 is SVGIG (reference sequence). The CDR3 DNA reads as TGTGCCTGGACTGGGGAGTACGCTGAAGCTTTCTTT. Its protein is CAWTGEYAEAFF.

There are a few counts of this clonotype. This chain's CDR3 is CASSFGFPGELFF. The CDR3 coding sequence is TGTGCCAGCAGCTTCGGGTTTCCCGGGGAGCTGTTTTTT. The rearrangement uses TRBV11-2 and TRBJ2-2; D remains unclear. The CDR3 covers 13 residues. The ends were cut back, 3 bases at V and 6 bases at J, with 8 bases in the middle. The germline CDR1 and CDR2 sequences are SGHAT and FQNNGV.

This clonotype was seen at least ten times. The V gene is TRBV9, the J gene TRBJ2-7; 12 nucleotides agree with TRBD2. The CDR3 runs to 15 residues. Trimming cost V 4 bases and J 2 bases; bases outside gene matches: 4. Germline V CDR1 and CDR2: SGDLS, YYNGEE. CDR3 sequence: CASSPRTSGTYEQYF. For the CDR3, the DNA is TGTGCCAGCAGCCCCCGGACTAGCGGGACCTACGAGCAGTACTTC. The full variable domain, its missing parts supplied by reference TRBV9 and TRBJ2-7, is DSGVTQTPKHLITATGQRVTLRCSPRSGDLSVYWYQQSLDQGLQFLIQYYNGEERAKGNILERFSAQQFPDLHSELNLSSLELGDSALYFCASSPRTSGTYEQYFGPGTRLTVT.

In its sample, this clonotype was seen many times. The chain has TRBV5-1 and TRBJ1-1; a weak D match, TRBD1 (5 bases). Trimming stripped 6 bases from V and 2 bases from J, with 11 bases between. Germline V CDR1 and CDR2: SGHRS, YFSETQ. The CDR3 extends over 13 amino acids. This CDR3 is CASTTQGNTEAFF. CDR3 DNA sequence: TGCGCCAGCACGACCCAGGGAAACACTGAAGCTTTCTTT.

This clonotype occurred many times. This sequence joins TRBV7-3 and TRBJ1-2; maybe TRBD1 (6 bases). The CDR3 has 15 amino acids. Trimming took 5 bases from V and 3 from J, leaving 16 bases between them. Germline loops: CDR1 SGHTA, CDR2 FQGTGA. As DNA, the CDR3 is TGTGCCAGCAGCCCGAGCGGGGGGCGTTACTATGGCTACACCTTC. It is translated as CASSPSGGRYYGYTF.

This clonotype was detected a few times. This chain uses TRBV12-3 or TRBV12-4 with TRBJ2-7; a possible D gene is TRBD2 (6 bases). The CDR3 spans 13 residues. The V end lost 3 bases, the J end lost 9 bases, and 15 bases lay between the germline ends. CDR3 coding DNA: TGTGCCAGCAGTTTGACGAGGACGGAGGGGCAGTACGTC. Its protein product is CASSLTRTEGQYV.

This clonotype appeared many times. The gene calls are TRBV9 and TRBJ2-2; 8 positions agree with TRBD2. V lost 0 bases, J lost 0 bases, and 10 bases stayed unmatched. This CDR3 has 19 residues. Germline-derived CDR1 and CDR2 are SGDLS and YYNGEE. The CDR3: CASSVAVSYSGTNTGELFF. The CDR3 nucleotides read TGTGCCAGCAGCGTAGCTGTCTCTTATAGCGGGACGAACACCGGGGAGCTGTTTTTT. Drawing the rest from reference TRBV9 and TRBJ2-2, the complete variable domain is DSGVTQTPKHLITATGQRVTLRCSPRSGDLSVYWYQQSLDQGLQFLIQYYNGEERAKGNILERFSAQQFPDLHSELNLSSLELGDSALYFCASSVAVSYSGTNTGELFFGEGSRLTVL.

This clonotype was seen ten or more times. The rearrangement links TRBV25-1 to TRBJ1-5, with 7 bases lining up with TRBD1. CDR3 size: 12 residues. J was trimmed by 8 bases and V by 6 bases; bases with no gene match: 4. From germline, CDR1 is MGHDK and CDR2 SYGVNS. The CDR3 bases are TGTGCCAGCAGCCAGGGGGGAAAGCCCCAGCATTTT. It translates to CASSQGGKPQHF.